The 11 T cell receptor beta chains below were found in one sample sequenced in a study of blood T cell repertoires in COVID-19. Assay used: immunoSEQ multiplex PCR; TCRdb lists only in-frame clones, some missing. The repertoire holds approximately 38,000 clones, with about nine tenths as singletons. Sequenced sample: peripheral blood. The source is a woman at least 80 years old with acute or convalescent COVID-19.

CDR3 in amino acids: CASSLGDRGSETQYF. CDR3 coding DNA: TGCGCCAGCAGCTTGGGGGACAGGGGTTCCGAGACCCAGTACTTC. The chain is built from TRBV5-1 and TRBJ2-5; 10 bases fit TRBD1. This CDR3 contains 15 residues. Germline values: CDR1 SGHRS, CDR2 YFSETQ. The ends lost 0 bases at V and 5 bases at J; junction bases unmatched: 4.

This clone was picked up a small number of times. The chain employs TRBV2 and TRBJ1-2, with D unclear. V lost 3 bases and J lost 4, with 12 bases in between. Germline loops: CDR1 SNHLY, CDR2 FYNNEI. The CDR3 covers 14 residues. In nucleotides, the CDR3 is TGTGCCAGCAGTGATAATGCCAGAAGCTATGGCTACACCTTC. Translation gives CASSDNARSYGYTF.

V gene TRBV27 combines with J gene TRBJ1-2; 11 bases agree with TRBD1. Germline CDR1 MNHEY, CDR2 SMNVEV (reference sequence). There are 17 residues in the CDR3. The V segment lost 3 bases and the J segment 5 bases; nucleotides outside the gene matches: 11. CDR3 nucleotides: TGTGCCAGCAGTTTTGGAAACCCCCGGGACAGGGGGTATGGCTACACCTTC. Amino acid sequence: CASSFGNPRDRGYGYTF.

The chain carries TRBV2 and TRBJ1-5; no definite D call. From germline, CDR1 is SNHLY and CDR2 FYNNEI. CDR3 size: 13 residues. Between the trimmed V and J ends, which lost 6 bases and 0 bases, there was a span of 6 bases. The DNA of the CDR3 is TGTGCCAGCAGGAGGGATAGCAATCAGCCCCAGCATTTT. Protein product: CASRRDSNQPQHF.

The chain couples TRBV24-1 to TRBJ2-7; 7 bases line up with TRBD1. V shed 10 bases and J 4 bases; nucleotides not matched to a gene: 15. This CDR3 has 15 amino acids. Germline V lookup: CDR1 KGHDR, CDR2 SFDVKD. The CDR3 DNA reads TGTGCCACTAGCCTTCTTAGACAGGGTAGGTACGAGCAGTACTTC. Translated: CATSLLRQGRYEQYF.

The chain couples TRBV10-3 to TRBJ1-1; TRBD1 agrees at 9 bases. J was trimmed by 4 bases and V by 6 bases; bases with no gene match: 6. Germline assignment: CDR1 ENHRY and CDR2 SYGVKD. The CDR3 runs to 14 residues. The CDR3 protein is CAIRTGGLITEAFF. The CDR3 nucleotides read TGTGCCATCAGGACAGGGGGTCTTATCACTGAAGCTTTCTTT.

The gene calls are TRBV4-2 and TRBJ1-6; no definite D call. This CDR3 spans 14 amino acids. Germline V gene sequence: CDR1 LGHNA, CDR2 YNFKEQ. The germline V and J ends were trimmed by 1 base and 2 bases, with 3 bases remaining between them. CDR3 DNA: TGTGCCAGCAGCCAAGTCACCTATAATTCACCCCTCCACTTT. Translated: CASSQVTYNSPLHF.

In DNA form, the CDR3 reads TGTGCCAGTAGTGAATCACAGGGAAGCGCCACCGGGGAGCTGTTTTTT. Its protein product is CASSESQGSATGELFF. The chain combines TRBV19 with TRBJ2-2; D perhaps matches TRBD1 (6 bases). The V end was cut by 5 bases, the J end by 4 bases, with 17 bases between. The CDR3 contains 16 residues. Germline lookup yields CDR1 LNHDA and CDR2 SQIVND (reference sequence).

The V and J genes are TRBV7-3 and TRBJ1-1; D is unclear. Trimming left V 6 bases short and J 1 base short, with 12 bases between. CDR1 and CDR2 (germline): SGHTA, FQGTGA. This CDR3 has 14 residues. The CDR3 DNA follows: TGTGCCAGCAGTCTGTATGGGCCGAACACTGAAGCTTTCTTT. Amino acids: CASSLYGPNTEAFF. The entire variable domain, with the rest obtained from reference TRBV7-3 and TRBJ1-1, is as follows: GAGVSQTPSNKVTEKGKYVELRCDPISGHTALYWYRQSLGQGPEFLIYFQGTGAADDSGLPNDRFFAVRPEGSVSTLKIQRTERGDSAVYLCASSLYGPNTEAFFGQGTRLTVV.

This chain uses TRBV25-1 with TRBJ1-1, with 10 bases aligning to TRBD1. The length of the CDR3 is 15 residues. Germline CDR1 MGHDK, CDR2 SYGVNS. The ends lost 6 bases at V and 4 bases at J; junction bases unmatched: 8. CDR3 amino acids: CASSPLTGGLTEAFF. The CDR3 nucleotides read TGTGCCAGCAGCCCTTTGACAGGGGGCCTCACTGAAGCTTTCTTT.

This CDR3 reads CSASNRGQTYNEQFF. The CDR3 DNA is TGCAGTGCTAGTAATAGGGGGCAAACCTACAATGAGCAGTTCTTC. This rearrangement joins TRBV20-1 to TRBJ2-1; 7 bases map to TRBD1. V dropped 3 bases and J dropped 2; count of bases not matched to a gene: 7. There are 15 residues in the CDR3. Germline V gene data show CDR1 as DFQATT and CDR2 as SNEGSKA (reference sequence).